Detailed here is one TCR beta chain. These data belong to a study of blood T cell repertoires in COVID-19. The CDR3 is 14 residues long. Trimming cost V 4 bases and J 2 bases, with 12 bases left between them. The germline V gene has CDR1 LNHDA and CDR2 SQIVND (reference sequence). Here immunoSEQ multiplex PCR was the method, and the copy in TCRdb shows in-frame clones only, minus some. The sample holds some 150,000 clones; almost 90% are singletons and the top ten take about 1.6%. The sample was peripheral blood. The source is a woman aged 55-69 years with acute or convalescent COVID-19. The chain is built from TRBV19 and TRBJ2-7; TRBD1 is a possible D gene (6 bases). The CDR3 loop is CASSTRGTPYEQYF. The DNA of the CDR3 is TGTGCCAGTAGTACCAGGGGAACCCCCTACGAGCAGTACTTC.